This TCR beta chain derives from a study of cytomegalovirus exposure and HLA in healthy donors. Study results and limitations: Researchers counted roughly 160 TCR beta chains as cytomegalovirus-associated. Another analysis was done later, and it associated more than 15,000 TCR beta sequences with HLA alleles at 0.05 false discovery rate.

The CDR3 has 12 amino acids. CDR1 MNHNS and CDR2 SASEGT come from the germline V gene. The V end was cut by 9 bases, the J end by 0 bases, with 8 bases between. This PCR relied on a set of 60 Vbeta primers and 13 Jbeta primers. The repertoire was sequenced with immunoSEQ multiplex PCR; TCRdb's copy has only in-frame clones and lacks some. Of 140,000 or so clones in the sample, around 80% were seen once. Turning to this clone: What it binds is unknown.

The chain joins TRBV6-1 to TRBJ1-2; D is undetermined. Sequenced input: PBMCs. The clonotype comes from a female donor in good health and CMV-seronegative. For the CDR3, the DNA is TGTGCCAGACAAGATGCTAACTATGGCTACACCTTC. Protein sequence: CARQDANYGYTF.